A selection of T cell receptor beta chains follows, all from one sample in a study of blood T cells in healthy people across ages. In TCRdb, the 5' RACE reads were re-called with MiXCR into one record per CDR3 protein. The sample contains about 670,000 distinct CDR3 sequences, around 38% of which appear only once. Sequenced material: blood. Source of these receptors: a man of 80 years or more in good health. Each CDR3 is given with its conserved first and last residue. For some rows the clone size is stated as once, few or many, or as a class when expanded; others skip it.

clone size: -
V gene: TRBV28
J gene: TRBJ1-5
CDR3 protein: CASRTTGEQPQHF

clone size: -
V gene: TRBV14
J gene: TRBJ1-1
CDR3 protein: CASSQEGRLDPGQGGTEAFF

clone size: few
V gene: TRBV20-1
J gene: TRBJ2-7
CDR3 protein: CSAATGGFQLSYEQYF

clone size: -
V gene: TRBV6-2/TRBV6-3
J gene: TRBJ2-3
CDR3 protein: CASSYADRAPDTQYF

clone size: few
V gene: TRBV6-5
J gene: TRBJ1-1
CDR3 protein: CASSLGQGRAEAFF

clone size: many
V gene: TRBV20-1
J gene: TRBJ2-5
CDR3 protein: CSANTGTGGETQYF

clone size: once
V gene: TRBV7-2
J gene: TRBJ2-1
CDR3 protein: CASSPDRIQDEQFF

clone size: -
V gene: TRBV10-3
J gene: TRBJ2-5
CDR3 protein: CAISAQETQYF

clone size: few
V gene: TRBV24-1
J gene: TRBJ2-5
CDR3 protein: CATSDPVKTSGLVSEQYF

clone size: few
V gene: TRBV21-1
J gene: -
CDR3 protein: CASSRGGSSEQYF

clone size: -
V gene: TRBV6-5
J gene: TRBJ1-2
CDR3 protein: CASSADRGNYGYTF

clone size: -
V gene: TRBV6-1
J gene: TRBJ2-7
CDR3 protein: CASSESTPSSYEQYF

clone size: few
V gene: TRBV4-1
J gene: TRBJ1-2
CDR3 protein: CASSLDRGRRNGYTF

clone size: few
V gene: TRBV7-2
J gene: TRBJ1-2
CDR3 protein: CASSTNRDGYTF

clone size: -
V gene: TRBV6-2/TRBV6-3
J gene: TRBJ2-7
CDR3 protein: CATRLAASSYEQYF

clone size: many
V gene: TRBV3-1
J gene: TRBJ2-1
CDR3 protein: CASTRQGAGNEQFF

clone size: -
V gene: TRBV7-2
J gene: TRBJ1-5
CDR3 protein: CASSTFSNQPQHF

clone size: few
V gene: TRBV9
J gene: TRBJ2-5
CDR3 protein: CASSVATRYF

clone size: -
V gene: TRBV6-1
J gene: TRBJ2-7
CDR3 protein: CASRGQGGGSSYEQYF

clone size: many
V gene: TRBV12-3/TRBV12-4
J gene: TRBJ2-7
CDR3 protein: CASSKDTIGYEQYF

clone size: few
V gene: TRBV6-6
J gene: TRBJ2-1
CDR3 protein: CASSYSLAGENEQFF

clone size: many
V gene: TRBV29-1
J gene: TRBJ2-7
CDR3 protein: CSVGTGGFNEQYF

clone size: -
V gene: TRBV12-3/TRBV12-4
J gene: TRBJ2-5
CDR3 protein: CASSQGLDVGEQYF

clone size: many
V gene: TRBV29-1
J gene: TRBJ2-3
CDR3 protein: CSVEDLTDTQYF

clone size: -
V gene: TRBV5-1
J gene: -
CDR3 protein: CASSLDTGQAEQYF

clone size: once
V gene: TRBV27
J gene: -
CDR3 protein: CAIPSQETQFF

clone size: -
V gene: TRBV5-1
J gene: TRBJ2-7
CDR3 protein: CASSSMGEQYF

clone size: many
V gene: TRBV9
J gene: TRBJ2-1
CDR3 protein: CASSVEIRGPYNEQFF

clone size: -
V gene: TRBV11-2
J gene: TRBJ1-4
CDR3 protein: CASSLDRGKLFF

clone size: -
V gene: TRBV9
J gene: TRBJ1-5
CDR3 protein: CASSPTGGAVQPQHF

clone size: many
V gene: TRBV7-2
J gene: TRBJ2-3
CDR3 protein: CATKRDTDTQYF

clone size: -
V gene: TRBV12-3/TRBV12-4
J gene: TRBJ2-7
CDR3 protein: CASSPGDTPYEQYF

clone size: -
V gene: TRBV25-1
J gene: TRBJ2-1
CDR3 protein: CASSELALNEQFF

clone size: -
V gene: TRBV6-2/TRBV6-3
J gene: TRBJ2-7
CDR3 protein: CASSYPRGGLAGGGEQYF

clone size: -
V gene: TRBV27
J gene: TRBJ1-5
CDR3 protein: CASSTGKGGNQPQHF

clone size: few
V gene: TRBV25-1
J gene: TRBJ2-7
CDR3 protein: CASSWDLWRTCHEQYF

clone size: -
V gene: TRBV6-6
J gene: TRBJ2-1
CDR3 protein: CASSYSGVCNEQFF

clone size: many
V gene: TRBV5-6
J gene: TRBJ1-1
CDR3 protein: CASSHGTDMNTEAFF

clone size: -
V gene: TRBV11-2
J gene: TRBJ2-5
CDR3 protein: CASSSFGGAGETQYF

clone size: -
V gene: TRBV10-1
J gene: TRBJ1-2
CDR3 protein: CASSDNSGGYGYTF

clone size: -
V gene: TRBV29-1
J gene: TRBJ1-2
CDR3 protein: CSVDQLGTGGNNYGYTF

clone size: -
V gene: TRBV20-1
J gene: TRBJ2-1
CDR3 protein: CSARTLRSGMGVNEQFF

clone size: few
V gene: TRBV20-1
J gene: TRBJ1-4
CDR3 protein: CSARSRVATNEKLFF

clone size: -
V gene: TRBV5-4
J gene: TRBJ2-6
CDR3 protein: CASSSLGISGANVLTF

clone size: -
V gene: TRBV7-8
J gene: TRBJ1-4
CDR3 protein: CASRDRGGANEKLFF

clone size: -
V gene: TRBV6-2/TRBV6-3
J gene: TRBJ2-7
CDR3 protein: CASRYRTSGSNEQYF

clone size: -
V gene: TRBV29-1
J gene: TRBJ1-2
CDR3 protein: CSIEEREANYGYTF

clone size: -
V gene: TRBV5-6
J gene: TRBJ1-1
CDR3 protein: CASSRDVLMNTEAFF

clone size: -
V gene: TRBV7-2
J gene: TRBJ2-7
CDR3 protein: CASSFTGDSSYEQYF